Listed here are 11 T cell receptor beta chains from one sample, sequenced in a study of blood T cell repertoires in COVID-19. The assay was immunoSEQ multiplex PCR, and TCRdb's table has in-frame clones only and misses some. The sample lists some 220,000 clones; around 80% were seen once. Sample: peripheral blood. The receptors were sampled from a woman aged 65 to 85 with acute or convalescent COVID-19.

The rearrangement uses TRBV29-1 and TRBJ2-7; D may be TRBD2 (5 bases). With 0 bases removed from V and 2 bases from J, the gap between germline ends came to 11 bases. Germline CDR1 reads SQVTM; CDR2 reads ANQGSEA. The CDR3 has 14 residues. The CDR3 DNA follows: TGCAGCGTTGAAGATCTGAAGGAGGCCTACGAGCAGTACGTC. This translates into CSVEDLKEAYEQYV.

The chain carries TRBV28 and TRBJ1-5, with D possibly TRBD1 on 6 matching bases. Germline CDR1 MDHEN, CDR2 SYDVKM. The CDR3 is made up of 14 amino acids. Trimming stripped 6 bases from V and 6 bases from J, with 15 bases between. The CDR3 is CASSREGGIQPQHF. In DNA, the CDR3 is TGTGCCAGCAGCCGGGAGGGGGGGATTCAGCCCCAGCATTTT.

This clone was seen only once. The chain employs TRBV7-2 and TRBJ2-5; 12 nucleotides align to TRBD2. Germline V lookup: CDR1 SGHTA, CDR2 FQGNSA. The CDR3 runs to 15 residues. Unmatched junction bases numbered 6, after V lost 5 bases and J lost 5 bases. CDR3 amino acids: CASSVTGTSGETQYF. Here the CDR3 DNA reads TGTGCCAGCAGCGTGACCGGGACTAGCGGGGAGACCCAGTACTTC.

The V call is TRBV24-1, the J call TRBJ1-1; D might be TRBD1 (5 bases). This CDR3 spans 17 amino acids. The germline CDR1 and CDR2 sequences are KGHDR and SFDVKD. Between the trimmed V and J ends, which lost 3 bases and 4 bases, there was a span of 20 bases. CDR3 DNA sequence: TGTGCCACCAGTGATGGGGGGACGGGCCGGGGCGGCACTGAAGCTTTCTTT. It codes for CATSDGGTGRGGTEAFF.

The chain has TRBV6-4 and TRBJ2-1; 7 bases align to TRBD1. V lost 4 bases to trimming and J lost 9 bases; unmatched junction nucleotides: 9. CDR1 is MRHNA and CDR2 is SNTAGT in the germline V gene. CDR3 length: 14 residues. CDR3 protein: CASSVGTESSEQFF. CDR3 nucleotides: TGTGCCAGCAGTGTAGGGACAGAAAGTAGTGAGCAGTTCTTC.

The gene calls are TRBV6-4 and TRBJ2-1; TRBD2 agrees at 9 bases. The CDR3 is 15 residues long. Germline CDR1 reads MRHNA; CDR2 reads SNTAGT. Trimming removed 6 bases from V and 4 bases from J; junction bases left unmatched: 7. As DNA, the CDR3 is TGTGCCAGCAGCCCTAGCGGGGAAACATACAATGAGCAGTTCTTC. Amino acids: CASSPSGETYNEQFF.

This chain links TRBV7-6 with TRBJ2-5; D is unclear. CDR1 SGHVS and CDR2 FNYEAQ come from the germline V gene. This CDR3 has 14 residues. Between the trimmed V and J ends, which lost 4 bases and 4 bases, there was a span of 13 bases. CDR3: CASSSRRSGETQYF. CDR3 DNA sequence: TGTGCCAGCAGCTCCAGAAGGTCGGGAGAGACCCAGTACTTC. The full variable domain, completed using reference TRBV7-6 and TRBJ2-5, is GAGVSQSPRYKVTKRGQDVALRCDPISGHVSLYWYRQALGQGPEFLTYFNYEAQQDKSGLPNDRFSAERPEGSISTLTIQRTEQRDSAMYRCASSSRRSGETQYFGPGTRLLVL.

The chain employs TRBV7-2 and TRBJ2-7, with TRBD2 identical over 13 bases. V was clipped by 1 base and J by 0 bases; unmatched bases: 9. Germline V gene lookup returns CDR1 SGHTA and CDR2 FQGNSA. This CDR3 comprises 19 residues. The CDR3 loop is CASSLGVGTSGEFSYEQYF. The DNA of the CDR3 is TGTGCCAGCAGCTTAGGTGTGGGGACTAGCGGGGAATTCTCCTACGAGCAGTACTTC.

In this sample, this clone turned up a few times. The chain has TRBV19 and TRBJ2-6; D unclear. Looked up from germline, CDR1 is LNHDA and CDR2 is SQIVND (reference sequence). This CDR3 is 13 amino acids long. Trimming removed 5 bases at V and 2 bases at J, with 4 bases between. In DNA, the CDR3 is TGTGCCAGTAGTGGAGCTGGGGCCAACGTCCTGACTTTC. Translating gives CASSGAGANVLTF.

The chain combines TRBV4-1 with TRBJ2-3; 9 bases align to TRBD2. Germline loops: CDR1 MGHRA, CDR2 YSYEKL. This CDR3 has 18 residues. The ends lost 0 bases at V and 6 bases at J; junction bases unmatched: 13. Written as DNA, the CDR3 is TGCGCCAGCAGCCAAGATGCAGCTTTGCGGGGGGGAGACGATACGCAGTATTTT. Protein product: CASSQDAALRGGDDTQYF.

The V and J genes are TRBV19 and TRBJ2-7, with 12 bases aligning to TRBD2. V shed 6 bases, J shed 2 bases, and the junction held 8 bases outside the gene matches. CDR3 length equals 16 residues. Germline V gives CDR1 LNHDA, CDR2 SQIVND (reference sequence). The CDR3 region is CASRRLAGEPAYEQYF. For the CDR3, the DNA is TGTGCCAGTAGGAGACTAGCGGGAGAGCCAGCCTACGAGCAGTACTTC.